These 7 T cell receptor beta chains came from one sample sequenced in a study of blood T cell repertoires in COVID-19. The assay was immunoSEQ multiplex PCR, and TCRdb's table has in-frame clones only and misses some. Among about 180,000 clones, approximately 83% were seen once, and the ten largest hold under 3%. The specimen was peripheral blood. Source of these receptors: a woman aged 55-70 years with acute or convalescent COVID-19.

This chain uses TRBV27 with TRBJ2-7, with 9 bases lining up with TRBD1. With V trimmed by 7 bases and J by 3 bases, 10 bases remained unmatched. Germline CDR1 reads MNHEY; CDR2 reads SMNVEV (reference sequence). The CDR3 totals 15 residues. The CDR3 bases are TGTGCCAGCACCACACAGGGGGCGGGTTACTACGAGCAGTACTTC. The encoded protein is CASTTQGAGYYEQYF.

This chain links TRBV9 with TRBJ2-3; 8 nucleotides agree with TRBD1. The CDR3 spans 13 residues. V lost 4 bases to trimming and J lost 4 bases; unmatched junction nucleotides: 2. Germline V lookup: CDR1 SGDLS, CDR2 YYNGEE. The CDR3 reads CASSSQGADTQYF. The CDR3 nucleotides are TGTGCCAGCAGCTCACAGGGGGCAGATACGCAGTATTTT.

The chain joins TRBV19 to TRBJ2-7; unclear D gene. Germline V CDR1 and CDR2: LNHDA, SQIVND (reference sequence). This CDR3 is built from 16 residues. The germline V and J ends were trimmed by 1 base and 5 bases, with 18 bases remaining between them. CDR3 amino acids: CASSIVGSAGRHEQYF. The DNA for the CDR3 is TGTGCCAGTAGTATAGTTGGTTCGGCAGGCCGTCACGAGCAGTACTTC.

J is TRBJ2-5 and V is TRBV9; 9 nucleotides agree with TRBD2. CDR1 is SGDLS, CDR2 YYNGEE, per germline. The CDR3 extends over 16 amino acids. V was pared by 0 bases and J by 4 bases, with 7 bases of the junction left unmatched. The CDR3 protein is CASSVGERGVSETQYF. The CDR3 DNA reads TGTGCCAGCAGCGTAGGGGAGCGGGGGGTTTCAGAGACCCAGTACTTC. Supplemented by reference TRBV9 and TRBJ2-5, the full variable domain reads DSGVTQTPKHLITATGQRVTLRCSPRSGDLSVYWYQQSLDQGLQFLIQYYNGEERAKGNILERFSAQQFPDLHSELNLSSLELGDSALYFCASSVGERGVSETQYFGPGTRLLVL.

V gene TRBV5-4 combines with J gene TRBJ2-5, with TRBD2 identical over 12 bases. Germline V CDR1 and CDR2: SGHNT, YYREEE (reference sequence). The trim removed 3 bases at V and 3 bases at J, leaving 6 bases unmatched. The CDR3 contains 16 residues. The CDR3: CASSSASGGAEETQYF. CDR3 DNA sequence: TGTGCCAGCAGCTCGGCTAGCGGGGGGGCCGAAGAGACCCAGTACTTC.

The gene calls are TRBV12-1 and TRBJ1-2; the table's D call, TRBD1, was not checked against the DNA. TRBV12-1 constitutes a pseudogene. The CDR3 runs 14 residues. The CDR3 bases are TGTGCCAGCAGCTTTGTTTGTGGACAGGATGGCTACACCTTC. Its translation is CASSFVCGQDGYTF.

This rearrangement joins TRBV6-5 to TRBJ2-1, with 9 bases fitting TRBD2. J lost 7 bases, V lost 2 bases, and 6 bases had no gene match. The CDR3 contains 15 residues. Germline CDR1 and CDR2: MNHEY and SVGAGI. The CDR3 coding sequence is TGTGCCAGCAGTTACCTTAGCGGGGGTCGGAATGAGCAGTTCTTC. This encodes CASSYLSGGRNEQFF.